The entry that follows covers one T cell receptor (beta chain) sequence. Its antigen is not identified. Mismatch with germline at one junction end may stem from a read error. One entry per CDR3 protein, called by TCRdb with MiXCR from the reads. The sample has about 890,000 distinct CDR3 sequences, around 30% seen once. These data are taken from a study of T cell repertoires in cytomegalovirus infection. Whole-study results and caveats: Accumulated public TCR beta family frequency recognized individuals carrying CMV together with the relevant HLA. CMV-specific TCR beta clonotypes restricted by HLA-C were the ones dominating the ex vivo response.

The germline CDR1 and CDR2 sequences are SSHAT and FNYEAQ (reference sequence). The CDR3 is 16 amino acids. This TCR was recovered from a human donor in good health (CMV status not recorded). Some clones in this sample may be carry-over from other donors' samples. The sample consisted of cultured CD8+ T cells from PBMCs, taken from culture after CMV antigen stimulation. The chain has TRBV7-7 and TRBJ2-5; 12 positions agree with TRBD2. As DNA, the CDR3 is TGTGCTAGCAGCTCCCTAGCGGGGGGGCCGGCAGAGACCCAGTACTTC. The encoded protein is CASSSLAGGPAETQYF.